These 12 T cell receptor beta chains were sequenced from one sample in a study of blood T cells in healthy people across ages (dated by TCRdb to between 2015 and 2017). Library generation was performed with 5' RACE. Instrument used: Illumina HiSeq 2500. A second PCR of about 7 to 12 cycles was performed with a sample-barcoded 5' primer and a J-beta primer mix. TCRdb reprocessed the public reads (quality trimming at Q25 with fastp, clone calling with MiXCR) and kept in-frame beta chains. Entries that share a CDR3 protein sequence are merged under the most common genes and DNA. The sample has 850,000 to 1,100,000 distinct CDR3 sequences on record, more than 30% of them singletons. The ten most abundant clones make up around 13% of the sample. The sample comprised blood. The source of these receptors is a man aged 18 to 30 in good health.

CDR3 in amino acids: CASSGFRGTNYGYTF. The DNA of the CDR3 is TGTGCCAGCTCCGGGTTCAGAGGGACTAACTATGGCTACACCTTC. The V and J genes are TRBV28 and TRBJ1-2; D remains ambiguous. V was clipped by 8 bases and J by 0 bases, with 16 bases between them. The CDR3 is made up of 15 amino acids. The germline V gene encodes CDR1 MDHEN and CDR2 SYDVKM.

A note on this clonotype: A read error may account for a junction end that differs from germline. This chain connects TRBV11-2 to TRBJ2-1; 11 bases align to TRBD2. CDR3 length equals 15 residues. The germline CDR1 and CDR2 sequences are SGHAT and FQNNGV. The DNA of the CDR3 is TGTGCCAGCAGTTCACTAGCGGGGGATTACAATAAGCAGTTCTTC. This encodes CASSSLAGDYNKQFF. Using reference TRBV11-2 and TRBJ2-1 for the parts outside the CDR3, the full variable domain is EAGVAQSPRYKIIEKRQSVAFWCNPISGHATLYWYQQILGQGPKLLIQFQNNGVVDDSQLPKDRFSAERLKGVDSTLKIQPAKLEDSAVYLCASSSLAGDYNKQFFGPGTRLTVL.

This clonotype occurred a few times. The rearrangement joins TRBV20-1 to TRBJ1-4; no clear D. Germline V gene lookup returns CDR1 DFQATT and CDR2 SNEGSKA (reference sequence). The CDR3 length is 15 residues. V was cut by 4 bases and J by 0 bases, with 12 bases left in between. CDR3: CSAIRSTPTNEKLFF. Here the CDR3 DNA reads TGCAGTGCTATACGTAGTACCCCAACTAATGAAAAACTGTTTTTT.

The V call is TRBV6-5, the J call TRBJ2-5, with TRBD1 identical over 10 bases. V dropped 5 bases and J dropped 5; count of bases not matched to a gene: 8. This CDR3 is built from 15 residues. Germline V CDR1 and CDR2: MNHEY, SVGAGI. This CDR3 is CASSSPDRGIETQYF. The CDR3 nucleotides are TGTGCCAGCAGTAGCCCGGACAGGGGGATTGAGACCCAGTACTTC.

This clonotype was detected only a few times. The chain combines TRBV4-3 with TRBJ1-1, with D possibly matching TRBD1 (5 bases). CDR1 is LGHNA, CDR2 YSLEER, per germline. V lost 5 bases and J 2 bases, leaving 15 bases between the germline ends. CDR3 size: 15 residues. This CDR3 reads CASSETHRINTEAFF. The CDR3, as DNA: TGCGCCAGCAGCGAGACCCACAGGATCAACACTGAAGCTTTCTTT.

This chain links TRBV4-3 with TRBJ1-3; D remains unclear. The CDR3 consists of 15 residues. Trimming removed 4 bases at V and 2 bases at J, with 12 bases between. Per the germline V gene, CDR1 is LGHNA and CDR2 is YSLEER. Here the CDR3 DNA reads TGCGCCAGCAGCCTCGACCCCGGACCTGGAAACACCATATATTTT. Amino acids: CASSLDPGPGNTIYF.

This chain links TRBV12-3 or TRBV12-4 with TRBJ2-3, with no clear D. V lost 5 bases, J lost 5 bases, and 11 bases lay in between. The CDR3 loop spans 13 amino acids. The CDR3 sequence: CASSPSLLDTQYF. CDR3 nucleotide sequence: TGTGCCAGCAGTCCCTCACTTTTAGATACGCAGTATTTT.

This clonotype was observed a handful of times. This rearrangement joins TRBV2 to TRBJ1-6, with 9 bases lining up with TRBD1. Looked up from germline, CDR1 is SNHLY and CDR2 is FYNNEI. The CDR3 loop spans 17 amino acids. With 5 bases clipped from V and 8 bases from J, the junction kept 13 bases outside the gene matches. In DNA, the CDR3 is TGTGCCAGCAGTCGATTTGGAGGACAGGGGACCGATTCACCCCTCCACTTT. Its protein is CASSRFGGQGTDSPLHF.

The table lists this clonotype with a few counts. V and J are TRBV7-9 and TRBJ1-4, with a possible D match to TRBD1 (6 bases). V was trimmed by 4 bases and J by 7 bases, leaving 16 bases between them. CDR1 and CDR2 (germline): SEHNR, FQNEAQ (reference sequence). The CDR3 length is 15 residues. For the CDR3, the DNA is TGTGCCAGCAGCTCGCCTCTGGGGGCCCGTGAAAAACTGTTTTTT. This encodes CASSSPLGAREKLFF.

This clonotype was picked up a small number of times. This chain's CDR3 is CASSPLTPSTGALNYGYTF. The DNA for the CDR3 is TGTGCCAGCAGCCCACTAACACCTTCCACCGGGGCTTTAAACTATGGCTACACCTTC. The chain carries TRBV14 and TRBJ1-2; D is perhaps TRBD1 (5 bases). V lost 4 bases and J lost 2, with 26 bases in between. The germline V gene has CDR1 SGHDN and CDR2 FVKESK. There are 19 residues in the CDR3.

This clonotype appeared a few times. This rearrangement joins TRBV21-1 to TRBJ1-2; TRBD1 is the table's D call, not checked against the DNA. TRBV21-1 is reported as a pseudogene. The CDR3 has 15 residues. In DNA form, the CDR3 reads TGTGCCAGCCACAAAAAAAGTCGACAGGACTATGGCTACACCTTC. It translates to CASHKKSRQDYGYTF.

Of note for this clonotype: This may be a read error: a much more frequent sequence differs by one nucleotide. The chain joins TRBV20-1 to TRBJ2-3; the D gene is possibly TRBD1 (6 bases). V lost 3 bases, J lost 2 bases, and 6 bases lay in between. This CDR3 region has 12 residues. Germline lookup yields CDR1 DFQATT and CDR2 SNEGSKA (reference sequence). The CDR3 DNA sequence: TGCAGTGCTAGGGGACACACAGATACGCAGTATTTT. Translating it yields CSARGHTDTQYF.